The T cell receptor (beta chain) under discussion was sequenced for a study of blood T cells in healthy people across ages. CDR3 length: 17 residues. V shed 4 bases, J shed 6 bases, and the junction held 12 bases outside the gene matches. Germline V lookup: CDR1 MNHEY, CDR2 SVGEGT. Primed by a sample-barcoded 5' primer and a J-beta primer mix, a second PCR proceeded for about 6 to 11 cycles. Per-sample output comprised a minimum of 2.5 million paired-end reads containing CDR3. MiXCR, applied by TCRdb to the 5' RACE reads, yields one record per CDR3 protein. This table holds under 2,000,000 distinct CDR3 sequences, just under 50% found once. The donors, all healthy, were Caucasians living in Russia, aged about 6 to 95. Total RNA extracted from each sample amounted to at least 5 micrograms.

Input material: blood. This chain connects TRBV6-2 or TRBV6-3 to TRBJ2-3; TRBD2 matches at 11 bases. This receptor was taken from a woman aged 35 to 49 in good health. CDR3 DNA sequence: TGTGCCAGCAGTTCCGGACTAGCGGGTCCCTTGGGGGATACGCAGTATTTT. Protein: CASSSGLAGPLGDTQYF.